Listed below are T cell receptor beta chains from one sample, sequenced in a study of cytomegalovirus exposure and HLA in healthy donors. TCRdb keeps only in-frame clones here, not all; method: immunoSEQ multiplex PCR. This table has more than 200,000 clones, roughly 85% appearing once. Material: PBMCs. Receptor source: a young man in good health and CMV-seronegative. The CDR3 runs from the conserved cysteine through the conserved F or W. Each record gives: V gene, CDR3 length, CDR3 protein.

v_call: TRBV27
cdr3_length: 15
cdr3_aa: CASSFQGWGNQPQHF

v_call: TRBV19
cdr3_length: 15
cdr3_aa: CASSMGGSSYNEQFF

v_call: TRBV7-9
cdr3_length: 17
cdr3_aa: CSSSLAGQGQLSDTQYF

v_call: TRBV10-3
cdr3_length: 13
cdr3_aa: CAIQRGSNEKLFF

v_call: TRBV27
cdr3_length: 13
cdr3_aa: CASSRTGWDEQYF

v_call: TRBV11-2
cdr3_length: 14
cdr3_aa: CASSLASRGAEAFF

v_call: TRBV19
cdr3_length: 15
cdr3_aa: CASTTIQGAGQPQHF

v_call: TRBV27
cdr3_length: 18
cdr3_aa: CASSQITGAQYSNQPQHF

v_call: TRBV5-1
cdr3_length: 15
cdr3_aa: CASSSPGDRVSGYTF

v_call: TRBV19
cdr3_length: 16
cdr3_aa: CASSVWGWGSNQPQHF

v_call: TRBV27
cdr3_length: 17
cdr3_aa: CASSLTTGTSSYNEQFF

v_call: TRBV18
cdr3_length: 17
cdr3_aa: CASSKRPVETNTGELFF

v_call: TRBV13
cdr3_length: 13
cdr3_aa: CASSQGGYGGYTF

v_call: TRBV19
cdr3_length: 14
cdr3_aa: CASTRLQNTGELFF

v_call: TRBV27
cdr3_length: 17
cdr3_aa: CASSLSQGLVTNEKLFF

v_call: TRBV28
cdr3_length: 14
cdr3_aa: CASSLGGGNEKLFF

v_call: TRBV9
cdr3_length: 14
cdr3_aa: CASSGAGWTGELFF

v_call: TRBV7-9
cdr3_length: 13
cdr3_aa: CASAGTTREKLFF

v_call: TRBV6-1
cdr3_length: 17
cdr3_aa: CASSEAAGARGSYEQYF

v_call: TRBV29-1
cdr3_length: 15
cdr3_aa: CSVETPDSSYNEQFF

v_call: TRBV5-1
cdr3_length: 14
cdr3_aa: CASSKGLEASEQFF

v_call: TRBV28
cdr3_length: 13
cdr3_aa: CASSSDRYYGYTF

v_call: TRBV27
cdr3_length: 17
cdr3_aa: CASSPKTSGRESYEQYF

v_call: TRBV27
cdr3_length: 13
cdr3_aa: CASSNRAAETQYF

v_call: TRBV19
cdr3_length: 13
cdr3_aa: CASTYPGTSEQYF

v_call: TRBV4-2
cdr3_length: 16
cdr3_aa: CASSHGGQASNSPLHF

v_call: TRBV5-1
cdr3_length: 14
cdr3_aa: CASSVRDSNYEQYF

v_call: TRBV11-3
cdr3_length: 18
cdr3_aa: CASSLAGTGGPQSNEQFF

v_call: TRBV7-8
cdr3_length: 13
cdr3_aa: CASSPRGEGEAFF

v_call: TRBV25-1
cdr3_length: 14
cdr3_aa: CASSERGYTGELFF

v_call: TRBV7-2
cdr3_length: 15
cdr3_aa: CASSGGTGGAYEQYF

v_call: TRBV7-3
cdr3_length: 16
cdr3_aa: CASSQNGQGAGETQYF

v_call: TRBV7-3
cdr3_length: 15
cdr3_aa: CASSPQRGGQETQYF

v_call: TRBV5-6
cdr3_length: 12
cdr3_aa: CASSFPSHEQYF

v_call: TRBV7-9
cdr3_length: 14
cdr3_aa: CASSLSSGNQPQHF

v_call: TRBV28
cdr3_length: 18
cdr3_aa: CASSSRDRLKTSNQPQHF

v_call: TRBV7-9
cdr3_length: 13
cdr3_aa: CASSLTGSDGYTF

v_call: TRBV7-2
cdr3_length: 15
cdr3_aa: CASNPPQGTYNEQFF

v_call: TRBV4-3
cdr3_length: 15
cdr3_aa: CASSPVGGDTETQYF

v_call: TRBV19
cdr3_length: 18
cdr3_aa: CASSILGVSGDPYNEQFF

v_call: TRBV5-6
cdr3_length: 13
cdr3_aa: CASSLGSGVQAFF

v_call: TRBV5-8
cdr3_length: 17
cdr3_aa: CASRDPGTGGVMETQYF

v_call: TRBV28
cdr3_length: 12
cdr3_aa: CASSSVQETQYF

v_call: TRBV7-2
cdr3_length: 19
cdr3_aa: CASSLEGTGTLSSYNEQFF

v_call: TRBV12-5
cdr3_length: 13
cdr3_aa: CASGLNRDYGYTF

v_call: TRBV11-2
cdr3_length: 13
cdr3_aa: CASSLGINYGYTF

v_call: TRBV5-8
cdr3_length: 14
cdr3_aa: CASSLRGAQETQYF

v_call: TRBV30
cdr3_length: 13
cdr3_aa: CAWSRDRVTEAFF

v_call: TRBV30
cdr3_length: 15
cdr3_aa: CAWRPPGTSLNEQFF

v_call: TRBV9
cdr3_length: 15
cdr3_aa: CASSASWDFTDTQYF

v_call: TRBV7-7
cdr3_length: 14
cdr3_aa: CASSLGLQGNEQFF

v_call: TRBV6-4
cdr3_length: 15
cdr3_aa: CASSETYSGANVLTF

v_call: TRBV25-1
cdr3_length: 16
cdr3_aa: CASSVPGLSPRDEQFF

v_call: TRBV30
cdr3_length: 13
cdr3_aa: CAWSAGTDYGYTF

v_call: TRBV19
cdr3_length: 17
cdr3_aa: CASSKGDRLSGANVLTF

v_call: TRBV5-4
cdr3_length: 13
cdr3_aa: CASSWGQSYEQYF